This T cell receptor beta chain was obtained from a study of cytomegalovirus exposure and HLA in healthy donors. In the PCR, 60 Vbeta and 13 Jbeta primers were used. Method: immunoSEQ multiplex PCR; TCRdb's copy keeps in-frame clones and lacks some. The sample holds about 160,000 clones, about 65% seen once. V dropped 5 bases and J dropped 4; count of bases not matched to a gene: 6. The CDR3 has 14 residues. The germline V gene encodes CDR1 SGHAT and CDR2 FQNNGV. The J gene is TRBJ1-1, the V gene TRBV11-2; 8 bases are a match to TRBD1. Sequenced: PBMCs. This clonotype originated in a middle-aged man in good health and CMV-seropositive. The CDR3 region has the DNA TGTGCCAGCAGCCCGACGGACAGGGTCACTGAAGCTTTCTTT. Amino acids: CASSPTDRVTEAFF.